This TCR beta chain comes out of a study of shared clonotypes between healthy human individuals. Across the study: CD4 naive cells filled three plates per donor, CD4 memory three, CD8 naive two and CD8 memory one. Study-level points and caveats: Clonotypes that were shared across a few donors made up roughly 5.2% of naive CD4 clonotypes.

Comments on this clone: Its antigen is as yet unknown.

Method: immunoSEQ multiplex PCR; TCRdb's copy keeps in-frame clones and lacks some. The sample has about 2.4 million clones, approximately 94% seen once. Participating donors were healthy, HIV-negative adults free of recent acute infections or vaccinations. V was shortened by 1 base and J by 2 bases, with 11 bases between the two germline ends. Germline loops: CDR1 SGHTA, CDR2 FQGTGA. This CDR3 comprises 15 residues. The source material was naive CD4+ T cells from PBMCs. Subset specified: CD45RA+ positively selected. The chain is built from TRBV7-3 and TRBJ1-2; D unclear. The source is a man younger than 35 in good health. Some clones in this sample may be carry-over from other donors' samples. The CDR3 sequence: CASSLNEGANYGYTF. DNA for the CDR3: TGTGCCAGCAGCTTAAACGAGGGAGCCAACTATGGCTACACCTTC. Full variable domain (remainder filled in from reference TRBV7-3 and TRBJ1-2): GAGVSQTPSNKVTEKGKYVELRCDPISGHTALYWYRQSLGQGPEFLIYFQGTGAADDSGLPNDRFFAVRPEGSVSTLKIQRTERGDSAVYLCASSLNEGANYGYTFGSGTRLTVV.